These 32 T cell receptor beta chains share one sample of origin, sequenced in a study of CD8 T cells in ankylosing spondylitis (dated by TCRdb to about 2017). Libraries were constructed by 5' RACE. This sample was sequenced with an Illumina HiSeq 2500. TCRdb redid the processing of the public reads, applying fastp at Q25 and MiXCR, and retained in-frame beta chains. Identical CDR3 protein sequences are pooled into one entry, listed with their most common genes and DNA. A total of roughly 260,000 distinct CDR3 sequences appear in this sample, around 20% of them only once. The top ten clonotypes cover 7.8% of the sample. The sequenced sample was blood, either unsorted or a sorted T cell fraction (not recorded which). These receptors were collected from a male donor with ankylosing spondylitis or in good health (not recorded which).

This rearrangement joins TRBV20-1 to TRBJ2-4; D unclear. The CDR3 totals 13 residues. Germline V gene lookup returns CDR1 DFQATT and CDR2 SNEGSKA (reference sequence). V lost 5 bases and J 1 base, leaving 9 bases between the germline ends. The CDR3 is CSARADAKNIQYF. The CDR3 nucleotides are TGCAGTGCTCGGGCGGACGCCAAAAACATTCAGTACTTC.

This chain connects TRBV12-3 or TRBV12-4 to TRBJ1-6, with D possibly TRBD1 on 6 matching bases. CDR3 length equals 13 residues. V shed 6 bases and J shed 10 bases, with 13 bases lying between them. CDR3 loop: CASSGQMGSPLHF. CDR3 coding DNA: TGTGCCAGCAGCGGACAGATGGGCTCACCCCTCCACTTT.

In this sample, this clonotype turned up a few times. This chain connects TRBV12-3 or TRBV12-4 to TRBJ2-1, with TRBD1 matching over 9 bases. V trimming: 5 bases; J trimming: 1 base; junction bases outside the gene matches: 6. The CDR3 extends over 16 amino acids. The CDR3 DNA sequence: TGTGCCAGCAGTGAGACAGGGGGAGAATCCTACAATGAGCAGTTCTTC. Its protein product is CASSETGGESYNEQFF.

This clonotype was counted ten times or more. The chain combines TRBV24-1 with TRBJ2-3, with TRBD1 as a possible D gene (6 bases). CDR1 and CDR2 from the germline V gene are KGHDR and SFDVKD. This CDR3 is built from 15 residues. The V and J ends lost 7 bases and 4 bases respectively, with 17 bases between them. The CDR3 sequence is CATSQAGTLSDTQYF. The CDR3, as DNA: TGTGCCACCAGCCAAGCCGGGACACTTTCAGATACGCAGTATTTT.

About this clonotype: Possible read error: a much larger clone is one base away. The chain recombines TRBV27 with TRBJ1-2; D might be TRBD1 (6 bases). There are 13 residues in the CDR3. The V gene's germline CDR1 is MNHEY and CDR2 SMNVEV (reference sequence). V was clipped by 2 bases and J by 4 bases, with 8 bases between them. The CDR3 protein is CASSLTGSYGYTF. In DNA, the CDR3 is TGTGCCAGCAGTTTAACAGGGAGCTATGGCTACACCTTC.

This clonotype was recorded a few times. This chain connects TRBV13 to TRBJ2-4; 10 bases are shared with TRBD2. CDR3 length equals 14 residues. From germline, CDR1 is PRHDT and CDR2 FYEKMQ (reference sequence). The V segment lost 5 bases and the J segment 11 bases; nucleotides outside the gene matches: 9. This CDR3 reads CASSPSGRALFQYF. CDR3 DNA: TGTGCCAGCAGCCCAAGCGGGAGGGCCCTTTTTCAGTACTTC. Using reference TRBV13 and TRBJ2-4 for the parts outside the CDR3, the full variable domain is AAGVIQSPRHLIKEKRETATLKCYPIPRHDTVYWYQQGPGQDPQFLISFYEKMQSDKGSIPDRFSAQQFSDYHSELNMSSLELGDSALYFCASSPSGRALFQYFGAGTRLSVL.

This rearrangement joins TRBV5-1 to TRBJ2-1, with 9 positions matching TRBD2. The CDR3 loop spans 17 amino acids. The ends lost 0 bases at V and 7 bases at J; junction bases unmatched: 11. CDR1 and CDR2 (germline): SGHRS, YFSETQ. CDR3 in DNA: TGCGCCAGCAGCTTGGAAGACTTAGCGGGAGATCTTAATGAGCAGTTCTTC. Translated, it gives CASSLEDLAGDLNEQFF.

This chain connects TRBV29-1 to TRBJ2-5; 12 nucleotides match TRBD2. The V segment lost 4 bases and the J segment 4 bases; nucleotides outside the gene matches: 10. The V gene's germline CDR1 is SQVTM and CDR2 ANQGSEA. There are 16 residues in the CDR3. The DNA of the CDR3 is TGCAGCGTTGTCGTTAGGAGACTAGCGGGAGTAGAGACCCAGTACTTC. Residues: CSVVVRRLAGVETQYF.

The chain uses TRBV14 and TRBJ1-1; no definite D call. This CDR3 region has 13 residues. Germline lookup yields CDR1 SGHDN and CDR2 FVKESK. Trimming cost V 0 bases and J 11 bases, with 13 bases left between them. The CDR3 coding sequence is TGTGCCAGCAGCCAAGAACTTTACTCGCTGGCTTTCTTT. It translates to CASSQELYSLAFF.

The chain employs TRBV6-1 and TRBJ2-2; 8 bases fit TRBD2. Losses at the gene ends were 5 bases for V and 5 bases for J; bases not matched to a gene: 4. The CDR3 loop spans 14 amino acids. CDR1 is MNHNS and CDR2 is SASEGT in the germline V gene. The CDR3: CASSSGGRTGELFF. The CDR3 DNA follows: TGTGCCAGCAGTAGCGGGGGCCGTACCGGGGAGCTGTTTTTT.

DNA for the CDR3: TGTGCCAGCACGGGGTTGGGGGACAATGAGCAGTTCTTC. It specifies CASTGLGDNEQFF. The chain is built from TRBV27 and TRBJ2-1; D could derive from TRBD1 or TRBD2 (5 bases each). The germline CDR1 and CDR2 sequences are MNHEY and SMNVEV (reference sequence). V gave up 7 bases and J gave up 5 bases, with 12 bases separating them. The CDR3 contains 13 residues.

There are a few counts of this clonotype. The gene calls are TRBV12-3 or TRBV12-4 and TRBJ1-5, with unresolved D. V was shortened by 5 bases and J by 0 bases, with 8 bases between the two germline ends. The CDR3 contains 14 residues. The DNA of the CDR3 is TGTGCCAGCAGTGACCCCCATAGCAATCAGCCCCAGCATTTT. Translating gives CASSDPHSNQPQHF.

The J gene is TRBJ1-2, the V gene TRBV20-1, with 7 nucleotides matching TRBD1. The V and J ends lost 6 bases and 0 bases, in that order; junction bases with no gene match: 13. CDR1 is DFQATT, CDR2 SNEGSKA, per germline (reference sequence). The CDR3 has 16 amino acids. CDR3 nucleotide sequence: TGCAGTGCACCCGGACAGGCCGCCAGGGCTAACTATGGCTACACCTTC. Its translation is CSAPGQAARANYGYTF.

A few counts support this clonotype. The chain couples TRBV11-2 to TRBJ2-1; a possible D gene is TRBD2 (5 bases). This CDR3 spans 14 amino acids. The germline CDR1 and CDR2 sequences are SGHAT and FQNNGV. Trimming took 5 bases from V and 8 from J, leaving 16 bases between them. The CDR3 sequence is CASSPRTVLDEQFF. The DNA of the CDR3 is TGTGCCAGCAGCCCTAGAACTGTACTAGATGAGCAGTTCTTC.

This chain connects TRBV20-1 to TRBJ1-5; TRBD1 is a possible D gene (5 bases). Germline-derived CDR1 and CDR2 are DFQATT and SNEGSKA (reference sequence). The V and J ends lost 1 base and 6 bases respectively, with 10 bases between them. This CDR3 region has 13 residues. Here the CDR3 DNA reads TGCAGTGCTAGAGTGCCAGGGACTCAGCCCCAGCATTTT. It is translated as CSARVPGTQPQHF.

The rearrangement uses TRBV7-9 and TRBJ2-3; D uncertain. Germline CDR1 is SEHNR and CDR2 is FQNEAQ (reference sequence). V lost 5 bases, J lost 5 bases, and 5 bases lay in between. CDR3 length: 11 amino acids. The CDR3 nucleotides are TGTGCCAGCAGCGTGGAAGATACGCAGTATTTT. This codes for CASSVEDTQYF. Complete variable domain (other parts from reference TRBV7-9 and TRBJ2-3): DTGVSQNPRHKITKRGQNVTFRCDPISEHNRLYWYRQTLGQGPEFLTYFQNEAQLEKSRLLSDRFSAERPKGSFSTLEIQRTEQGDSAMYLCASSVEDTQYFGPGTRLTVL.

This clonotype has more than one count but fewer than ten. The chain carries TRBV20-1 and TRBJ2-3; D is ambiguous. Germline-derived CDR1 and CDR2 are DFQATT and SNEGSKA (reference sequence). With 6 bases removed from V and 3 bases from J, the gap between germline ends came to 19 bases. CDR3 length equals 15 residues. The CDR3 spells CSATPASRWTDTQYF. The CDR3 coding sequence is TGCAGTGCCACTCCAGCCTCAAGGTGGACAGATACGCAGTATTTT.

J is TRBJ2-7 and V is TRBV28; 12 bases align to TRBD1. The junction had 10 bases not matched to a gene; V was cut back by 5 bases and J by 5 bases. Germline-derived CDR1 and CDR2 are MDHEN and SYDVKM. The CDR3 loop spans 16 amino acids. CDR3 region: CASSARPGQGAHEQYV. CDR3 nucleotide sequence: TGTGCCAGCAGTGCCCGTCCGGGACAGGGGGCCCACGAGCAGTACGTC.

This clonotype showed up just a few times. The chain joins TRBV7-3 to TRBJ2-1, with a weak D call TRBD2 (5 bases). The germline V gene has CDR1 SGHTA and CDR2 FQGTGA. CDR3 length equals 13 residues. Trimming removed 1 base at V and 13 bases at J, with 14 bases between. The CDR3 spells CASSLMRASSQFF. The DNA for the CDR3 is TGTGCCAGCAGCTTAATGCGGGCCTCTTCCCAGTTCTTC.

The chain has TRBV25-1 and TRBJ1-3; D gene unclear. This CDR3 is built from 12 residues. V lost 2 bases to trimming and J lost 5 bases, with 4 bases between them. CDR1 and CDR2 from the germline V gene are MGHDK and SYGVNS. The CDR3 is CASSETRNTIYF. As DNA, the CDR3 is TGTGCCAGCAGTGAAACCCGAAACACCATATATTTT.

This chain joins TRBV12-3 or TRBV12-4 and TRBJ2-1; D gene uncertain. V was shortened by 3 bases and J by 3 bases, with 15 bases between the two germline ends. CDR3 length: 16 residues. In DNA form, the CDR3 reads TGTGCCAGCAGTTTGGAGCCTAAAACTTACTACAATGAGCAGTTCTTC. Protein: CASSLEPKTYYNEQFF.

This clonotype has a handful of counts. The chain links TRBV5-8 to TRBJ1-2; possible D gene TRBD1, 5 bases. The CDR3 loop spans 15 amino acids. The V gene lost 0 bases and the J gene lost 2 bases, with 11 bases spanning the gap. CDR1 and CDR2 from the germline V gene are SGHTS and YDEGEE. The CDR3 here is CASSLGPGKNYGYTF. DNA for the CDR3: TGTGCCAGCAGCTTGGGGCCAGGGAAAAACTATGGCTACACCTTC. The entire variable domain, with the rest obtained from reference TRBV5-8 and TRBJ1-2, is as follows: EAGVTQSPTHLIKTRGQQATLRCSPISGHTSVYWYQQALGLGLQFLLWYDEGEERNRGNFPPRFSGRQFPNYSSELNVNALELEDSALYLCASSLGPGKNYGYTFGSGTRLTVV.

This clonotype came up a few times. CDR3 sequence: CSASGLADVTDTQYF. The CDR3 region has the DNA TGCAGTGCTAGTGGACTAGCCGATGTCACAGATACGCAGTATTTT. The rearrangement joins TRBV20-1 to TRBJ2-3, with 8 bases identical to TRBD2. The CDR3 spans 15 residues. Per the germline V gene, CDR1 is DFQATT and CDR2 is SNEGSKA (reference sequence). After removal of 3 bases from V and 2 bases from J, the junction contained 7 bases not matched to a gene.

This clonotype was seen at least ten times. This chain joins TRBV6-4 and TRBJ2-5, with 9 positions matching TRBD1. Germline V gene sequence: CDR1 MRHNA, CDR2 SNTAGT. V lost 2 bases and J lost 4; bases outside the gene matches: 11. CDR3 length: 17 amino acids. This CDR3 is CASSDPLGQGLPETQYF. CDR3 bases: TGTGCCAGCAGTGACCCATTGGGACAGGGACTTCCAGAGACCCAGTACTTC.

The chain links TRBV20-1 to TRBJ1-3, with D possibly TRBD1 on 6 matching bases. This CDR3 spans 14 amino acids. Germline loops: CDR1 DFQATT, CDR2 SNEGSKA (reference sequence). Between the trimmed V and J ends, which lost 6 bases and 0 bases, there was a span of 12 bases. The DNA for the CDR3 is TGCAGTGCCCCTGACAGGAGCTCTGGAAACACCATATATTTT. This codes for CSAPDRSSGNTIYF.

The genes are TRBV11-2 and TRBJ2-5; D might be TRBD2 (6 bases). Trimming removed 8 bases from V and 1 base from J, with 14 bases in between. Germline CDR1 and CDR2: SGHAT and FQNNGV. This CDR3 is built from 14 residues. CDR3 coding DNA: TGTGCCAGCGGTGGACGGAGGGTCCAAGAGACCCAGTACTTC. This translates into CASGGRRVQETQYF.

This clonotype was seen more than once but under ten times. The DNA for the CDR3 is TGCGCCAGCAGCGGGGGCCAAAACACAGATACGCAGTATTTT. It codes for CASSGGQNTDTQYF. This chain uses TRBV5-1 with TRBJ2-3, with D perhaps matching TRBD1 (6 bases). Germline assignment: CDR1 SGHRS and CDR2 YFSETQ. Trimming pared 4 bases from V and 2 bases from J, leaving 11 bases between. The CDR3 extends over 14 amino acids.

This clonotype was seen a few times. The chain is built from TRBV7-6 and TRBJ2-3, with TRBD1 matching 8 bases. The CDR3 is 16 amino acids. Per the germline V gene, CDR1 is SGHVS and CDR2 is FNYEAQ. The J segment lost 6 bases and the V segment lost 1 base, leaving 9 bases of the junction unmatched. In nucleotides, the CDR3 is TGTGCCAGCAGCTTAGGGTCAGGGGGCCCGTCGGATACGCAGTATTTT. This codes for CASSLGSGGPSDTQYF.

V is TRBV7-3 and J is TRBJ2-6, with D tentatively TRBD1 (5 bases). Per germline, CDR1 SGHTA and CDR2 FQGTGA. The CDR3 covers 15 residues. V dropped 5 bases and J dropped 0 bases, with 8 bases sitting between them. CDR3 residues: CASSRQSSGANVLTF. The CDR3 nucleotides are TGTGCCAGCAGCAGACAGAGCTCTGGGGCCAACGTCCTGACTTTC.

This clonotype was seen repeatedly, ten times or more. CDR3 in DNA: TGTGCCAGCAGCCAAGGCAGCTCACGTCTTGTCAATCAGCCCCAGCATTTT. This sequence encodes CASSQGSSRLVNQPQHF. This rearrangement joins TRBV4-2 to TRBJ1-5, with D unclear. The CDR3 has 17 amino acids. Germline V gives CDR1 LGHNA, CDR2 YNFKEQ. V lost 1 base, J lost 3 bases, and 16 bases lay in between.

Here the CDR3 DNA reads TGTGCCAGCAGTAGGACAGCGACGAACACCGGGGAGCTGTTTTTT. Protein: CASSRTATNTGELFF. The chain joins TRBV12-3 or TRBV12-4 to TRBJ2-2; a possible D gene is TRBD1 (6 bases). With 5 bases removed from V and 0 bases from J, the gap between germline ends came to 10 bases. The CDR3 covers 15 residues.

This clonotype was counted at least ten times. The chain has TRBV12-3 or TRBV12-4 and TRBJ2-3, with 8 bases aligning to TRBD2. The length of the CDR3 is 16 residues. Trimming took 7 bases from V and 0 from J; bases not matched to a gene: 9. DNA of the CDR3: TGTGCCAGCAATATACTAGCGGAGACGAGCACAGATACGCAGTATTTT. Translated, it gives CASNILAETSTDTQYF.